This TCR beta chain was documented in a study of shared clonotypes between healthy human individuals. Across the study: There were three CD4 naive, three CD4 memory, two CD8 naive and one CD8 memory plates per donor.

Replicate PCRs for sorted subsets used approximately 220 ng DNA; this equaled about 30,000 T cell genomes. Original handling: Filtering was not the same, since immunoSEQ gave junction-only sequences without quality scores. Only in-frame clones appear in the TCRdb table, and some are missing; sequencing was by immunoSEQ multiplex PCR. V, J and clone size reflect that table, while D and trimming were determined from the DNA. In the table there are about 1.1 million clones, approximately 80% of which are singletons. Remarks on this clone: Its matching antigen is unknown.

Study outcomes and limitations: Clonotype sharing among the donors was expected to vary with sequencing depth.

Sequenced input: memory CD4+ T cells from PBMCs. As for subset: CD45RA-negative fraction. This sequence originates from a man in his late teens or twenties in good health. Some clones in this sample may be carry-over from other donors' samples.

In nucleotides, the CDR3 is TGTGCCAGCAGCTCCCCTAGCGGGAGGGCCAGCTATGAGCAGTTCTTC. Its translation is CASSSPSGRASYEQFF. The rearrangement uses TRBV7-2 and TRBJ2-1; 12 bases match TRBD2. Germline CDR1 reads SGHTA; CDR2 reads FQGNSA. This CDR3 contains 16 residues. The V and J ends lost 4 bases and 8 bases, in that order; junction bases with no gene match: 9.